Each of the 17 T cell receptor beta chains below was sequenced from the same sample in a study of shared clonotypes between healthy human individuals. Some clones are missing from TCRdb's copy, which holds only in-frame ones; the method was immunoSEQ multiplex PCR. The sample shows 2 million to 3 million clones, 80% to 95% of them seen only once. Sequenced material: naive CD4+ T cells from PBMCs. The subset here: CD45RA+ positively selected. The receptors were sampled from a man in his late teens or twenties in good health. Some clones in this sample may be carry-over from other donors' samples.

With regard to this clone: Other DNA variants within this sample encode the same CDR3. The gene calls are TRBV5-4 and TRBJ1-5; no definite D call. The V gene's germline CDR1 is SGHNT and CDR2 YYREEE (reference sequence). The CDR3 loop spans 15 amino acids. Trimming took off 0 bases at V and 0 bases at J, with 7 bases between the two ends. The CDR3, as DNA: TGTGCCAGCAGCTTGGACGGGTATAGCAATCAGCCCCAGCATTTT. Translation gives CASSLDGYSNQPQHF.

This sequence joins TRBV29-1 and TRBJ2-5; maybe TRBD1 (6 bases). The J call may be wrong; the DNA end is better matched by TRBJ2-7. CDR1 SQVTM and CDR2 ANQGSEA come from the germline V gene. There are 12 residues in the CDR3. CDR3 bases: TGCAGCGTTGGCAGGGGATCCTACGAGCAGTACTTC. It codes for CSVGRGSYEQYF.

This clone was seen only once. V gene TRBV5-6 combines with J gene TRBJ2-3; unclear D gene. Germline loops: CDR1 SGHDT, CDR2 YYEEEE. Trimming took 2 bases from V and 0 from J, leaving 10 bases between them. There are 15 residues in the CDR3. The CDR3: CASSFIYSSTDTQYF. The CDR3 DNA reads TGTGCCAGCAGCTTTATCTACAGTAGCACAGATACGCAGTATTTT.

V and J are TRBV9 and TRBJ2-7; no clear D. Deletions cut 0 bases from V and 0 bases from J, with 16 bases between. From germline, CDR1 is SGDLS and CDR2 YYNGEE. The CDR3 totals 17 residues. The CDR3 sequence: CASSVGVSALSSYEQYF. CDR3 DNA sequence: TGTGCCAGCAGCGTAGGGGTCAGCGCCCTGAGCTCCTACGAGCAGTACTTC.

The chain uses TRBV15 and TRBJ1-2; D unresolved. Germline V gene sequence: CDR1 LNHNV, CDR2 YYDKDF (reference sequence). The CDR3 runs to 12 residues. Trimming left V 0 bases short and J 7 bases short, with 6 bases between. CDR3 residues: CATSREVVGYTF. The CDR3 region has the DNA TGTGCCACCAGCAGAGAGGTCGTTGGCTACACCTTC.

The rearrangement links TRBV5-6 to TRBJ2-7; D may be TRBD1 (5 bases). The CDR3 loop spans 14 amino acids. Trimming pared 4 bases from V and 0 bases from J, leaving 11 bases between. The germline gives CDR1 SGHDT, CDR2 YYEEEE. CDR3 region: CASSGRQRSYEQYF. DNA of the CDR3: TGTGCCAGCAGCGGCCGACAGCGCTCCTACGAGCAGTACTTC.

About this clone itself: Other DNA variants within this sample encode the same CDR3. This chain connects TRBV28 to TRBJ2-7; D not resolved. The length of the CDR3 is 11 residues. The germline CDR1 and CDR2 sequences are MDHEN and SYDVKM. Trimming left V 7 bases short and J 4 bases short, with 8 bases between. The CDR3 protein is CASTGPYEQYF. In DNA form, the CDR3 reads TGTGCCAGCACGGGTCCTTACGAGCAGTACTTC. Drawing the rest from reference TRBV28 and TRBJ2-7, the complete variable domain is DVKVTQSSRYLVKRTGEKVFLECVQDMDHENMFWYRQDPGLGLRLIYFSYDVKMKEKGDIPEGYSVSREKKERFSLILESASTNQTSMYLCASTGPYEQYFGPGTRLTVT.

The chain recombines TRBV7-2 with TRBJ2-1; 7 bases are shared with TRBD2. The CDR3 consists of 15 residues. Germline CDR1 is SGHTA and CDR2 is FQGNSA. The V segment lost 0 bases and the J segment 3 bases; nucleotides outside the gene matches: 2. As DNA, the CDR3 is TGTGCCAGCAGCTTAGCGGCGGGGGTCTACAATGAGCAGTTCTTC. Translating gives CASSLAAGVYNEQFF.

The CDR3 coding sequence is TGTGCCAGCAGTTTAAACAGGGGGCGCAATGGCTACACCTTC. Translated: CASSLNRGRNGYTF. The chain carries TRBV27 and TRBJ1-2; 9 bases are shared with TRBD1. V shed 2 bases, J shed 6 bases, and the junction held 4 bases outside the gene matches. The CDR3 consists of 14 residues. Germline V gene lookup returns CDR1 MNHEY and CDR2 SMNVEV (reference sequence).

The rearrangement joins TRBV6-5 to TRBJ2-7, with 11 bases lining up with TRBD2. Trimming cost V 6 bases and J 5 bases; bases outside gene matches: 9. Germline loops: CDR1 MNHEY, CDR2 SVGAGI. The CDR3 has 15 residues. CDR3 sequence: CASSQPSGRSHEQYF. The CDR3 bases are TGTGCCAGCAGCCAACCTAGCGGGAGGAGCCACGAGCAGTACTTC.

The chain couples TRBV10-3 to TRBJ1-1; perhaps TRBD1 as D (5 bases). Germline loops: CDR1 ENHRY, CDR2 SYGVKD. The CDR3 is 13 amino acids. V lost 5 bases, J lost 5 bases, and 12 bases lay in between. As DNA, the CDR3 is TGTGCCATCAGTTATACAGGAGAAACTGAAGCTTTCTTT. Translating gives CAISYTGETEAFF.

The CDR3 DNA reads TGTGCCAGCAGCGCCCCGGACAGGGGGCAAGAGACCCAGTACTTC. Residues: CASSAPDRGQETQYF. The chain recombines TRBV13 with TRBJ2-5; 10 positions match TRBD1. V trimming: 5 bases; J trimming: 2 bases; junction bases outside the gene matches: 5. This CDR3 is built from 15 residues. The V gene's germline CDR1 is PRHDT and CDR2 FYEKMQ (reference sequence).

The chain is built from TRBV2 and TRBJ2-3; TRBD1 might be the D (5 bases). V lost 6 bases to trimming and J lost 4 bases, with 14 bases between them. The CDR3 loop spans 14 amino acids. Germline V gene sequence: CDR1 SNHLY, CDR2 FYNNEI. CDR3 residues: CASRDKRQSDTQYF. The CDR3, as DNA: TGTGCCAGCAGGGATAAAAGACAGTCAGATACGCAGTATTTT.

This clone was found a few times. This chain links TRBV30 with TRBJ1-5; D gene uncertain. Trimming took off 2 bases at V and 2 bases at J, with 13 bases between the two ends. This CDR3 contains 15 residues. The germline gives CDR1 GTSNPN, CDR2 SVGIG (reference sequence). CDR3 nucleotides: TGTGCCTGGAGTTTGCGGGTAAGGGGCAATCAGCCCCAGCATTTT. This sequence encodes CAWSLRVRGNQPQHF.

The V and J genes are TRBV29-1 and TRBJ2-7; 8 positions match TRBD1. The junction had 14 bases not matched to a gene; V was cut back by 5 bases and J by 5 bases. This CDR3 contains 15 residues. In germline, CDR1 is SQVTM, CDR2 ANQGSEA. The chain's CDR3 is CSVLASDRAPHEQYF. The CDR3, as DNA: TGCAGCGTTTTGGCGTCGGACAGGGCTCCCCACGAGCAGTACTTC.

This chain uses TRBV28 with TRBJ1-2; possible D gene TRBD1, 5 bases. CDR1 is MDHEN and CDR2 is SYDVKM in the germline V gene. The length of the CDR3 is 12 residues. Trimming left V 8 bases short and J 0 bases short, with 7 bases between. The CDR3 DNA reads TGTGCCAGCGGGACGGCTAACTATGGCTACACCTTC. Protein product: CASGTANYGYTF.

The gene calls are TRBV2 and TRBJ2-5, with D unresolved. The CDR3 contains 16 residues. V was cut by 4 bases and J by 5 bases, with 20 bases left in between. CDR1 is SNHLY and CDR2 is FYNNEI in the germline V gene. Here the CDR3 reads CASSATGRSLWETQYF. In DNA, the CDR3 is TGTGCCAGCAGTGCGACTGGCAGGTCCCTTTGGGAGACCCAGTACTTC. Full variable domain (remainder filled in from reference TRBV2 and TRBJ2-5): EPEVTQTPSHQVTQMGQEVILRCVPISNHLYFYWYRQILGQKVEFLVSFYNNEISEKSEIFDDQFSVERPDGSNFTLKIRSTKLEDSAMYFCASSATGRSLWETQYFGPGTRLLVL.